This TCR beta chain was profiled in a study of T-cell memory formation after mild COVID-19. Across the study: TCR clustering was largely donor specific. General study results and limits: Within pre-infection memory, some responding clones were found, suggesting cross-reactive memory joined. CD4+ clones that contracted lay mainly in CM and EM; CD8+ ones lay in EMRA.

This CDR3 is 14 amino acids long. CDR1 and CDR2 (germline): SGHAT, FQNNGV. V dropped 4 bases and J dropped 8 bases, with 17 bases sitting between them. In the case of this clonotype: Its antigen remains unidentified.

With constant-segment primers, 5'RACE yielded cDNA libraries of TCR alpha and TCR beta that carried sample barcodes and UMIs. TCRdb reprocessed the 5' RACE reads via MiXCR and lists one record per CDR3 protein. The sample includes some 340,000 distinct CDR3 sequences, roughly 13% seen only once; the top ten take around a fifth. The TCR was taken from a man in his late teens or twenties who had mild COVID-19 (a few samples of this study predate the infection). Cell type and time point are not known. V is TRBV11-2 and J is TRBJ1-2; the D gene is possibly TRBD1 (6 bases). Sequencing was done on a sample of PBMCs or a T cell subset sorted from them (not recorded which). CDR3 DNA: TGTGCCAGCAGCTCGGACAGTATACTGCTCGGCTACACCTTC. Its protein product is CASSSDSILLGYTF.